What follows are 23 T cell receptor beta chains derived from one specimen sequenced in a study of blood T cell repertoires in COVID-19. Here immunoSEQ multiplex PCR was the method, and the copy in TCRdb shows in-frame clones only, minus some. The sample includes hundreds of thousands of clones, around 84% of them seen just once. Sequencing was performed on PBMCs or T cells enriched from blood (not recorded which). The receptors were gathered from a woman in her forties with acute COVID-19.

The V call is TRBV27, the J call TRBJ1-2; the D gene is possibly TRBD1 (5 bases). The V gene's germline CDR1 is MNHEY and CDR2 SMNVEV (reference sequence). V shed 1 base and J shed 2 bases, with 11 bases lying between them. CDR3 length: 15 amino acids. The CDR3 loop is CASSLLPDKNYGYTF. In nucleotides, the CDR3 is TGTGCCAGCAGTTTATTACCGGACAAAAACTATGGCTACACCTTC.

V and J are TRBV29-1 and TRBJ2-5, with 7 bases identical to TRBD1. CDR3 length: 13 amino acids. J lost 3 bases, V lost 7 bases, and 8 bases had no gene match. Per germline, CDR1 SQVTM and CDR2 ANQGSEA. The CDR3 sequence is CSAQTTGEETQYF. The CDR3 coding sequence is TGCAGCGCCCAGACCACAGGGGAAGAGACCCAGTACTTC.

The rearrangement joins TRBV6-1 to TRBJ1-5; D unclear. Trimming took 1 base from V and 7 from J, leaving 8 bases between them. Germline CDR1 and CDR2: MNHNS and SASEGT. This CDR3 contains 13 residues. CDR3 DNA sequence: TGTGCCAGCAGTGAAGGACTTTTGCAGCCCCAGCATTTT. Protein product: CASSEGLLQPQHF.

In its sample, this clone was seen once. This sequence joins TRBV6-5 and TRBJ2-6; TRBD2 is a possible D gene (5 bases). Germline V gene lookup returns CDR1 MNHEY and CDR2 SVGAGI. The CDR3 has 13 residues. Deletions cut 9 bases from V and 2 bases from J, with 8 bases between. This CDR3 reads CASNGAGANVLTF. CDR3 DNA sequence: TGTGCCAGTAACGGGGCTGGGGCCAACGTCCTGACTTTC.

The rearrangement uses TRBV7-3 and TRBJ2-3, with TRBD2 identical over 11 bases. The CDR3 covers 15 residues. Germline CDR1 reads SGHTA; CDR2 reads FQGTGA. Unmatched junction bases numbered 2, after V lost 3 bases and J lost 3 bases. The CDR3: CASSLGTSGTDTQYF. DNA for the CDR3: TGTGCCAGCAGCTTGGGGACTAGCGGTACAGATACGCAGTATTTT.

This clone is a singleton in its sample. This sequence joins TRBV6-5 and TRBJ2-5; 13 bases are a match to TRBD2. V lost 11 bases, J lost 7 bases, and 4 bases stayed unmatched. Per germline, CDR1 MNHEY and CDR2 SVGAGI. The CDR3 runs to 12 residues. The CDR3: CAGWTSGGTQYF. In nucleotides, the CDR3 is TGTGCCGGCTGGACTAGCGGGGGGACCCAGTACTTC.

This clone was counted between two and nine times. The chain joins TRBV19 to TRBJ1-1; D unclear. The CDR3 sequence is 15 residues long. Germline CDR1 LNHDA, CDR2 SQIVND (reference sequence). V was clipped by 4 bases and J by 1 base, with 13 bases between them. The CDR3 loop reads CASSTPGLTNTEAFF. As DNA, the CDR3 is TGTGCCAGTAGTACCCCCGGACTGACGAACACTGAAGCTTTCTTT.

The J gene is TRBJ2-4, the V gene TRBV27; D uncertain. Germline V gene lookup returns CDR1 MNHEY and CDR2 SMNVEV (reference sequence). V lost 6 bases to trimming and J lost 8 bases, with 14 bases between them. This CDR3 spans 13 amino acids. CDR3 residues: CASSRPEGYIQYF. The CDR3 nucleotides are TGTGCCAGCAGCAGGCCAGAAGGATACATTCAGTACTTC.

CDR3 coding DNA: TGTGCCAGCAGTTACTCTCGGGACACTATGGGCTACACCTTC. Translating it yields CASSYSRDTMGYTF. The rearrangement uses TRBV6-2 or TRBV6-3 and TRBJ1-2; D might be TRBD1 (6 bases). The ends were cut back, 0 bases at V and 8 bases at J, with 13 bases in the middle. Germline V gene data show CDR1 as MNHEY and CDR2 as SVGEGT. This CDR3 contains 14 residues.

The gene calls are TRBV29-1 and TRBJ2-1, with 13 nucleotides matching TRBD2. Trimming took 4 bases from V and 4 from J; bases not matched to a gene: 4. The germline V gene has CDR1 SQVTM and CDR2 ANQGSEA. This CDR3 comprises 15 residues. CDR3 coding DNA: TGCAGCGTTGGGACTAGCGGGGGACAGTACAATGAGCAGTTCTTC. Protein sequence: CSVGTSGGQYNEQFF.

The V gene is TRBV5-1, the J gene TRBJ1-1, with TRBD1 matching over 7 bases. Germline assignment: CDR1 SGHRS and CDR2 YFSETQ. V shed 5 bases and J 7 bases; nucleotides not matched to a gene: 11. This CDR3 has 14 amino acids. CDR3 amino acids: CASSRQGREDEAFF. CDR3 bases: TGCGCCAGCAGTCGACAGGGAAGAGAGGATGAAGCTTTCTTT.

This clone occurred once. CDR3 loop: CASSPRLAGGNNEQFF. CDR3 nucleotide sequence: TGTGCCAGCTCACCCAGACTAGCGGGGGGGAACAATGAGCAGTTCTTC. The chain has TRBV18 and TRBJ2-1; TRBD2 aligns across 14 bases. The CDR3 is 16 residues long. V was pared by 3 bases and J by 5 bases, with 3 bases of the junction left unmatched. CDR1 and CDR2 from the germline V gene are KGHSH and LQKENI.

The genes are TRBV30 and TRBJ2-3, with a weak D call TRBD2 (7 bases). With 2 bases removed from V and 6 bases from J, the gap between germline ends came to 15 bases. Germline CDR1 reads GTSNPN; CDR2 reads SVGIG (reference sequence). This CDR3 spans 14 amino acids. The CDR3 region is CAWSRGGATDTQYF. The CDR3 DNA is TGTGCCTGGAGTCGTGGGGGGGCAACGGATACGCAGTATTTT.

The chain joins TRBV2 to TRBJ1-2, with 7 nucleotides matching TRBD1. After removal of 6 bases from V and 8 bases from J, the junction contained 9 bases not matched to a gene. CDR3 length: 13 amino acids. CDR1 SNHLY and CDR2 FYNNEI come from the germline V gene. The CDR3 region has the DNA TGTGCCAGCAGCGCTTCTGACAGGGACGGCTACACCTTC. Translated: CASSASDRDGYTF. The full variable domain, with the rest looked up from reference TRBV2 and TRBJ1-2, is EPEVTQTPSHQVTQMGQEVILRCVPISNHLYFYWYRQILGQKVEFLVSFYNNEISEKSEIFDDQFSVERPDGSNFTLKIRSTKLEDSAMYFCASSASDRDGYTFGSGTRLTVV.

The genes are TRBV19 and TRBJ2-6, with 8 nucleotides matching TRBD1. CDR1 is LNHDA and CDR2 is SQIVND in the germline V gene (reference sequence). The CDR3 has 17 amino acids. J was trimmed by 2 bases and V by 0 bases; bases with no gene match: 3. For the CDR3, the DNA is TGTGCCAGTAGTATAGATTCAGGGGGCGCTGGGGCCAACGTCCTGACTTTC. Its translation: CASSIDSGGAGANVLTF.

This chain's CDR3 is CASSESGSNQPQHF. In nucleotides, the CDR3 is TGCGCCAGCAGTGAGTCCGGTAGCAATCAGCCCCAGCATTTT. V and J are TRBV10-1 and TRBJ1-5; D remains unclear. From germline, CDR1 is WNHNN and CDR2 SYGVQD (reference sequence). This CDR3 has 14 residues. The V end was cut by 0 bases, the J end by 0 bases, with 3 bases between.

For the CDR3, the DNA is TGTGCCAGCAGCTACGGACTAGCGGGAGCCCGTCAAGAGACCCAGTACTTC. Its protein is CASSYGLAGARQETQYF. This chain uses TRBV28 with TRBJ2-5; 13 bases fit TRBD2. V shed 6 bases and J 2 bases; nucleotides not matched to a gene: 9. Germline CDR1 is MDHEN and CDR2 is SYDVKM. This CDR3 comprises 17 residues.

The chain combines TRBV3-1 (or the pseudogene TRBV3-2) with TRBJ1-1, with a weak D call TRBD1 (6 bases). The V and J ends lost 1 base and 3 bases respectively, with 9 bases between them. The CDR3 covers 14 residues. The germline V gene encodes CDR1 LGHDT and CDR2 YNNKEL (reference sequence). This chain's CDR3 is CASSQVSGDTEAFF. CDR3 DNA: TGTGCCAGCAGCCAAGTTTCAGGGGACACTGAAGCTTTCTTT.

V gene TRBV28 combines with J gene TRBJ1-4; unclear D gene. Trimming left V 2 bases short and J 5 bases short, with 6 bases between. CDR1 MDHEN and CDR2 SYDVKM come from the germline V gene. CDR3 length equals 13 residues. For the CDR3, the DNA is TGTGCCAGCAGTTTACCTGTGAATGAAAAACTGTTTTTT. Translation: CASSLPVNEKLFF.

The chain employs TRBV24-1 and TRBJ2-1, with D unclear. The CDR3 has 16 residues. Trimming shortened V by 1 base and J by 0 bases, and 9 bases separated the two germline ends. The V gene's germline CDR1 is KGHDR and CDR2 SFDVKD. In DNA, the CDR3 is TGTGCCACCAGTGATTTTGGCGGCTCCTCCTACAATGAGCAGTTCTTC. Residues: CATSDFGGSSYNEQFF.

This chain connects TRBV28 to TRBJ2-3, with TRBD2 matching 7 bases. CDR1 and CDR2 from the germline V gene are MDHEN and SYDVKM. This CDR3 has 15 residues. With V trimmed by 7 bases and J by 1 base, 8 bases remained unmatched. CDR3 sequence reads: CASIPSGQGTDTQYF. The CDR3 coding sequence is TGTGCCAGCATCCCTAGCGGACAAGGCACAGATACGCAGTATTTT.

V usage is TRBV5-6 and J usage is TRBJ1-4; tentative D call: TRBD1 (5 bases). CDR1 is SGHDT, CDR2 YYEEEE, per germline. Between the trimmed V and J ends, which lost 5 bases and 5 bases, there was a span of 13 bases. The CDR3 runs 14 residues. CDR3 protein: CASSSGLPNEKLFF. In DNA form, the CDR3 reads TGTGCCAGCAGTTCGGGACTTCCCAATGAAAAACTGTTTTTT.

This clone was detected a few times. The chain carries TRBV15 and TRBJ1-1; weak D call: TRBD1 (6 bases). CDR1 is LNHNV and CDR2 is YYDKDF in the germline V gene (reference sequence). V shed 0 bases and J shed 0 bases, with 8 bases lying between them. This CDR3 has 15 amino acids. CDR3 DNA sequence: TGTGCCACCAGCAGAGACAGGGGCCTGAACACTGAAGCTTTCTTT. Its protein is CATSRDRGLNTEAFF.